The 3 T cell receptor beta chains below come from one sample, sequenced in a study of T cell responses to AZD1222 COVID-19 vaccine. This table comes from immunoSEQ multiplex PCR, and its TCRdb copy is limited to in-frame clones, with some not included. The table has more than 150,000 clones, 70% to 90% seen once. The sequences come from peripheral blood, collected on day 0 of AZD1222 vaccination. These receptors were obtained from an adult in good health.

The chain recombines TRBV6-5 with TRBJ1-5; 9 bases map to TRBD1. This CDR3 contains 16 residues. CDR1 and CDR2 from the germline V gene are MNHEY and SVGAGI. The trim removed 0 bases at V and 6 bases at J, leaving 6 bases unmatched. The CDR3 bases are TGTGCCAGCAGTTACTCGGGGACAGGGACTAGTCAGCCCCAGCATTTT. This gives the protein CASSYSGTGTSQPQHF.

This rearrangement joins TRBV30 to TRBJ2-4; tentatively, D is TRBD1 or TRBD2 (7 bases each). V was clipped by 2 bases and J by 8 bases, with 16 bases between them. The CDR3 totals 14 residues. The germline CDR1 and CDR2 sequences are GTSNPN and SVGIG (reference sequence). CDR3 sequence reads: CAWSRQGAGDIQYF. The CDR3 DNA reads as TGTGCCTGGAGTAGACAGGGTGCGGGAGACATTCAGTACTTC.

The chain uses TRBV7-3 and TRBJ2-2; 8 bases are a match to TRBD2. The CDR3 totals 16 residues. J lost 10 bases, V lost 2 bases, and 12 bases had no gene match. The germline V gene encodes CDR1 SGHTA and CDR2 FQGTGA. The CDR3 region has the DNA TGTGCCAGCAGCTTACAAGCGGGAGCCCCCCCCGAGGAGCTGTTTTTT. This encodes CASSLQAGAPPEELFF.